Below, 21 T cell receptor beta chains from the same sample are listed, as sequenced in a study of cytomegalovirus exposure and HLA in healthy donors. This table comes from immunoSEQ multiplex PCR, and its TCRdb copy is limited to in-frame clones, with some not included. Among 65,000 to 95,000 clones, 90% to 95% were seen once, and the ten largest hold 3% to 3.5%. The sample comprised PBMCs. Receptor source: a man aged 18 to 35 in good health and CMV-seronegative.

This clone was detected once. This chain uses TRBV9 with TRBJ2-5, with D maybe TRBD2 (6 bases). From germline, CDR1 is SGDLS and CDR2 YYNGEE. This CDR3 contains 16 residues. Trimming pared 0 bases from V and 5 bases from J, leaving 17 bases between. In DNA, the CDR3 is TGTGCCAGCAGCGTAGTCGGGGGTCCCCTTTCGGAGACCCAGTACTTC. This translates into CASSVVGGPLSETQYF. The variable domain in full, completed from reference TRBV9 and TRBJ2-5, reads DSGVTQTPKHLITATGQRVTLRCSPRSGDLSVYWYQQSLDQGLQFLIQYYNGEERAKGNILERFSAQQFPDLHSELNLSSLELGDSALYFCASSVVGGPLSETQYFGPGTRLLVL.

The genes are TRBV11-2 and TRBJ2-2; 9 positions agree with TRBD2. The CDR3 has 15 amino acids. Germline lookup yields CDR1 SGHAT and CDR2 FQNNGV. The V segment lost 1 base and the J segment 6 bases; nucleotides outside the gene matches: 3. In nucleotides, the CDR3 is TGTGCCAGCAGCTTAGGACTAGCGGTGGCCGGGGAGCTGTTTTTT. This sequence encodes CASSLGLAVAGELFF.

CDR3 nucleotides: TGTGCCAGCAGCTTAGATTGGAGCTCCTACAATGAGCAGTTCTTC. It codes for CASSLDWSSYNEQFF. V and J are TRBV11-2 and TRBJ2-1, with D hard to call. The CDR3 has 15 amino acids. Germline lookup yields CDR1 SGHAT and CDR2 FQNNGV. Trimming removed 0 bases at V and 0 bases at J, with 6 bases between.

The chain employs TRBV10-1 and TRBJ1-1, with D tentatively TRBD1 (5 bases). V lost 6 bases, J lost 2 bases, and 16 bases lay in between. Germline V gives CDR1 WNHNN, CDR2 SYGVQD (reference sequence). The CDR3 is 15 amino acids. CDR3 loop: CASRAGIGHNTEAFF. In DNA, the CDR3 is TGCGCCAGCAGAGCGGGAATAGGACACAACACTGAAGCTTTCTTT.

This clone has a handful of counts. Compared with germline, one end of the junction differs, possibly owing to a read error. The chain recombines TRBV7-7 with TRBJ1-1; D unclear. Germline V gene data show CDR1 as SSHAT and CDR2 as FNYEAQ (reference sequence). The CDR3 sequence is 13 residues long. CDR3 bases: TGTGCTAGCAGCTTACGCGAGAACACTGAAGCTTTCTTT. Translating gives CASSLRENTEAFF.

The chain recombines TRBV7-3 with TRBJ1-2; D is perhaps TRBD1 (5 bases). Germline assignment: CDR1 SGHTA and CDR2 FQGTGA. Trimming removed 1 base at V and 3 bases at J, with 6 bases between. This CDR3 comprises 13 residues. The CDR3 DNA reads as TGTGCCAGCAGCTTAAGCAGGGACTATGGCTACACCTTC. Residues: CASSLSRDYGYTF.

V gene TRBV7-6 combines with J gene TRBJ2-7; TRBD1 agrees at 9 bases. The CDR3 is 16 amino acids. Germline trimming cut 5 bases from V and 6 bases from J; bases unmatched to any gene: 14. The germline CDR1 and CDR2 sequences are SGHVS and FNYEAQ. In nucleotides, the CDR3 is TGTGCCAGCAGCCCAGCGGGACAGGGTAGTTCTCGCGAGCAGTACTTC. Its protein is CASSPAGQGSSREQYF.

This chain joins TRBV10-2 and TRBJ2-3; a possible D gene is TRBD2 (5 bases). V gave up 5 bases and J gave up 1 base, with 13 bases separating them. CDR1 and CDR2 (germline): WSHSY, SAAADI. This CDR3 has 15 amino acids. CDR3 in DNA: TGCGCCAGCAGTACTATAGCGAGAGGCACAGATACGCAGTATTTT. This gives the protein CASSTIARGTDTQYF.

As for this clone: A read error may account for a junction end that differs from germline. CDR3 sequence (DNA): TGTGCCAGCAGCCGCGGGGGGGTCTCCCACAATGAGCAGTTCTTC. It yields the protein CASSRGGVSHNEQFF. This chain joins TRBV7-9 and TRBJ2-1; 9 positions match TRBD2. There are 15 residues in the CDR3. Germline assignment: CDR1 SEHNR and CDR2 FQNEAQ (reference sequence). The complete variable domain, with remaining parts taken from reference TRBV7-9 and TRBJ2-1, reads DTGVSQNPRHKITKRGQNVTFRCDPISEHNRLYWYRQTLGQGPEFLTYFQNEAQLEKSRLLSDRFSAERPKGSFSTLEIQRTEQGDSAMYLCASSRGGVSHNEQFFGPGTRLTVL.

This clone has a single count. The V gene is TRBV6-5, the J gene TRBJ1-2; D is undetermined. Trimming took off 6 bases at V and 0 bases at J, with 14 bases between the two ends. Germline V lookup: CDR1 MNHEY, CDR2 SVGAGI. CDR3 length: 15 residues. CDR3 coding DNA: TGTGCCAGCAGACAGCTGACGGAAACTAACTATGGCTACACCTTC. Its translation: CASRQLTETNYGYTF.

The table lists this clone with a count of one. The chain couples TRBV30 to TRBJ1-2, with D unclear. Germline CDR1 is GTSNPN and CDR2 is SVGIG (reference sequence). The length of the CDR3 is 15 residues. V was pared by 2 bases and J by 1 base, with 14 bases between. CDR3 bases: TGTGCCTGGAGTACCCAACCGACTGGTAACTATGGCTACACCTTC. As protein: CAWSTQPTGNYGYTF. Together with reference TRBV30 and TRBJ1-2, the CDR3 gives the full variable domain: SQTIHQWPATLVQPVGSPLSLECTVEGTSNPNLYWYRQAAGRGLQLLFYSVGIGQISSEVPQNLSASRPQDRQFILSSKKLLLSDSGFYLCAWSTQPTGNYGYTFGSGTRLTVV.

The chain recombines TRBV7-9 with TRBJ1-5, with 8 positions matching TRBD1. The germline CDR1 and CDR2 sequences are SEHNR and FQNEAQ (reference sequence). CDR3 length equals 15 residues. Unmatched junction bases numbered 10, after V lost 8 bases and J lost 4 bases. CDR3 coding DNA: TGTGCCAGCCACCCGCTGACAGGGGATAATCAGCCCCAGCATTTT. This codes for CASHPLTGDNQPQHF.

The rearrangement joins TRBV29-1 to TRBJ1-1, with 11 bases matching TRBD1. This CDR3 is 13 amino acids long. Germline values: CDR1 SQVTM, CDR2 ANQGSEA. Trimming cost V 7 bases and J 12 bases; bases outside gene matches: 13. The CDR3 sequence is CSASIGQGAQTFF. CDR3 in DNA: TGCAGCGCCTCGATCGGACAGGGGGCGCAGACTTTCTTT.

The chain uses TRBV6-4 and TRBJ2-1; 11 positions agree with TRBD2. Per the germline V gene, CDR1 is MRHNA and CDR2 is SNTAGT. This CDR3 comprises 15 residues. With V trimmed by 4 bases and J by 3 bases, 2 bases remained unmatched. CDR3 sequence reads: CASSVLAGGYNEQFF. CDR3 coding DNA: TGTGCCAGCAGTGTCCTAGCGGGGGGCTACAATGAGCAGTTCTTC.

A remark on this clone: Germline is not matched at one junction end, which may reflect a read error. The V gene is TRBV29-1, the J gene TRBJ1-3; no firm D call. The CDR3 runs to 13 residues. CDR1 and CDR2 (germline): SQVTM, ANQGSEA. CDR3 in amino acids: CSTLTSSGNIIYF. In DNA, the CDR3 is TGCAGCACACTAACGAGCTCTGGAAACATCATATATTTT. The full variable domain, completed using reference TRBV29-1 and TRBJ1-3, is SAVISQKPSRDICQRGTSLTIQCQVDSQVTMMFWYRQQPGQSLTLIATANQGSEATYESGFVIDKFPISRPNLTFSTLTVSNMSPEDSSIYLCSTLTSSGNIIYFGEGSWLTVV.

The chain carries TRBV6-5 and TRBJ1-2; the D is unclear. V gave up 0 bases and J gave up 1 base, with 9 bases separating them. Germline V gives CDR1 MNHEY, CDR2 SVGAGI. The CDR3 runs to 15 residues. The CDR3 here is CASSYSTGNNYGYTF. The CDR3 coding sequence is TGTGCCAGCAGTTACTCGACCGGGAATAACTATGGCTACACCTTC.

The J gene is TRBJ1-1, the V gene TRBV28; D ambiguous. Trimming removed 7 bases at V and 0 bases at J, with 9 bases between. The CDR3 totals 13 residues. The germline V gene encodes CDR1 MDHEN and CDR2 SYDVKM. The CDR3 coding sequence is TGTGCCAGCACCCAACACCTGAACACTGAAGCTTTCTTT. Its translation is CASTQHLNTEAFF.

DNA of the CDR3: TGCGCCAGCAGCAACTCGGGACTAGCAACCTCGTTAGCCCGCACAGATACGCAGTATTTT. This sequence encodes CASSNSGLATSLARTDTQYF. The chain uses TRBV5-1 and TRBJ2-3; 9 bases line up with TRBD2. The V gene's germline CDR1 is SGHRS and CDR2 YFSETQ. The CDR3 is made up of 20 amino acids. V shed 4 bases and J 1 base; nucleotides not matched to a gene: 19.

The chain combines TRBV6-5 with TRBJ1-1, with 7 nucleotides matching TRBD1. The CDR3 totals 15 residues. Germline CDR1 reads MNHEY; CDR2 reads SVGAGI. Unmatched junction bases numbered 4, after V lost 2 bases and J lost 1 base. The CDR3 DNA is TGTGCCAGCAGTTACGAAGGACAGGCGAACACTGAAGCTTTCTTT. Translated, it gives CASSYEGQANTEAFF.

The gene calls are TRBV19 and TRBJ2-1; D is unclear. V lost 1 base and J lost 2, with 9 bases in between. The CDR3 consists of 15 residues. Per germline, CDR1 LNHDA and CDR2 SQIVND (reference sequence). The CDR3 reads CASSIVNSPYNEQFF. CDR3 nucleotides: TGTGCCAGTAGTATAGTTAACAGTCCCTACAATGAGCAGTTCTTC.

The gene calls are TRBV2 and TRBJ2-3, with D unclear. Trimming removed 7 bases from V and 3 bases from J, with 11 bases in between. Looked up from germline, CDR1 is SNHLY and CDR2 is FYNNEI. The CDR3 has 13 amino acids. The CDR3 nucleotides read TGTGCCAGCAAAGTGGGCTTGACAGATACGCAGTATTTT. It translates to CASKVGLTDTQYF. Combining the CDR3 with reference TRBV2 and TRBJ2-3 gives the whole variable domain EPEVTQTPSHQVTQMGQEVILRCVPISNHLYFYWYRQILGQKVEFLVSFYNNEISEKSEIFDDQFSVERPDGSNFTLKIRSTKLEDSAMYFCASKVGLTDTQYFGPGTRLTVL.